The sequence of this TCR beta chain was determined in a study of blood T cell repertoires in COVID-19. As for the study in general: Sample material is recorded as cDNA or gDNA derived from T cells, B-cell-depleted T cells, or PBMCs.

Germline V CDR1 and CDR2: WNHNN, SYGVQD (reference sequence). CDR3 length: 18 residues. V gave up 4 bases and J gave up 3 bases; unmatched junction bases: 11. Clinical history reported by participants formed the basis on which cohorts were assigned. All recovered Cohort 3 donors got two negative PCRs, got clearance, or saw symptom resolution. Only in-frame clones appear in the TCRdb table, and some are missing; sequencing was by immunoSEQ multiplex PCR. The sample contains around 270,000 clones, over 75% of which appear only once. Sequenced sample: PBMCs or T cells enriched from blood (not recorded which). This receptor was identified in a woman aged 30 to 39 who had recovered from COVID-19. The chain joins TRBV10-1 to TRBJ2-7; 14 bases align to TRBD2. The CDR3 sequence is CASSGPGTSGGSFYEQYF. CDR3 in DNA: TGCGCCAGCAGTGGACCTGGGACTAGCGGGGGCTCCTTCTACGAGCAGTACTTC.